A selection of T cell receptor beta chains follows, all from one sample in a study of OX40 agonist ivuxolimab in advanced cancers. Using immunoSEQ multiplex PCR, the repertoire was profiled, and TCRdb retains in-frame clones only, with some absent. Counted here are roughly 8,400 clones, 70% occurring once; the ten biggest clones make up about 25%. Sequencing used CD4+ or CD8+ T cells sorted from blood, obtained in a trial of the OX40 agonist ivuxolimab. The source of these receptors is an adult with an advanced solid tumor such as melanoma, head and neck, liver or kidney cancer. CDR3s include the opening cysteine and the closing phenylalanine or tryptophan. D genes are given only for firm matches. Clone size is given for some rows only: seen once, a few or many times, or a class if the clone is expanded.

size | D | J | V | CDR3 | DNA
- | - | TRBJ2-1 | TRBV5-1 | CASSLVEGYYNEQFF | TGCGCCAGCAGCTTGGTGGAGGGGTACTACAATGAGCAGTTCTTC
- | - | TRBJ2-3 | TRBV6-5 | CASSARDTQYF | TGTGCCAGCAGCGCACGAGATACGCAGTATTTT
- | TRBD2 | TRBJ2-7 | TRBV5-1 | CASSLEGGLPIEQYF | TGCGCCAGCAGCTTGGAGGGAGGGCTTCCTATCGAGCAGTACTTC
- | - | TRBJ1-6 | TRBV28 | CASTNYNSPLHF | TGTGCCAGCACCAATTATAATTCACCCCTCCACTTT
- | - | TRBJ2-7 | TRBV11-2 | CASSSDAEQYF | TGTGCCAGCAGCTCTGACGCTGAGCAGTACTTC
medium-sized | - | TRBJ2-7 | TRBV9 | CASSVVGESYEQYF | TGTGCCAGCAGCGTAGTTGGAGAATCCTACGAGCAGTACTTC
- | - | TRBJ1-6 | TRBV9 | CASSPTLGHGINSPLHF | TGTGCCAGCAGCCCAACCCTGGGACACGGGATTAATTCACCCCTCCACTTT
- | TRBD2 | TRBJ2-1 | TRBV4-1 | CASSQEGWGTSGYNEQFF | TGCGCCAGCAGCCAAGAAGGGTGGGGGACTAGCGGTTACAATGAGCAGTTCTTC
once | - | TRBJ2-7 | TRBV7-8 | CASSQGTEQYF | TGTGCCAGCAGCCAAGGCACCGAGCAGTACTTC
- | TRBD1 | TRBJ2-7 | TRBV27 | CASSSMTGTDSYEQYF | TGTGCCAGCAGTTCGATGACCGGGACAGACTCCTACGAGCAGTACTTC
- | TRBD1 | TRBJ1-2 | TRBV30 | CAWSVQGPGYTF | TGTGCCTGGAGTGTACAGGGGCCTGGCTACACCTTC
- | - | TRBJ2-1 | TRBV7-2 | CASSLGGWNEQFF | TGTGCCAGCAGTTTGGGTGGATGGAATGAGCAGTTCTTC
few | - | TRBJ1-2 | TRBV7-3 | CASSPDGNYGYTF | TGTGCCAGCAGCCCGGACGGCAACTATGGCTACACCTTC
- | - | TRBJ2-1 | TRBV28 | CASRPLASREQFF | TGTGCCAGCAGGCCTCTAGCTTCGCGTGAGCAGTTCTTC
- | - | TRBJ1-5 | TRBV4-2 | CASSQAGGTQPQHF | TGTGCCAGCAGCCAAGCTGGGGGCACTCAGCCCCAGCATTTT
- | - | TRBJ1-2 | TRBV7-8 | CASSPVTAYGYTF | TGTGCCAGCAGCCCTGTTACAGCCTATGGCTACACCTTC
- | TRBD1 | TRBJ2-2 | TRBV7-3 | CASSPGTVNTGELFF | TGTGCCAGCAGCCCAGGGACAGTTAACACCGGGGAGCTGTTTTTT
- | TRBD1 | TRBJ2-7 | TRBV7-2 | CASSGQGYEQYF | TGTGCCAGCAGCGGACAGGGTTACGAGCAGTACTTC
few | TRBD2 | TRBJ2-7 | TRBV4-1 | CASSLGQGGYYEQYF | TGCGCCAGCAGCCTGGGGCAGGGAGGGTACTACGAGCAGTACTTC
- | - | TRBJ2-3 | TRBV18 | CASSPRGYFDTQYF | TGTGCCAGCTCACCGCGAGGATATTTTGATACGCAGTATTTT
- | - | TRBJ1-5 | TRBV28 | CATQRRGNQPQHF | TGTGCCACCCAACGGAGGGGCAATCAGCCCCAGCATTTT
- | TRBD1 | TRBJ1-3 | TRBV29-1 | CSVGDRYSGNTIYF | TGCAGCGTTGGGGACAGGTACTCTGGAAACACCATATATTTT
once | TRBD2 | TRBJ2-7 | TRBV9 | CASSVGLASEQYF | TGTGCCAGCAGCGTAGGACTAGCGAGCGAGCAGTACTTC
- | - | TRBJ2-3 | TRBV5-1 | CASSPLKDSSTDTQYF | TGCGCCAGCAGCCCGCTAAAGGACAGTAGCACAGATACGCAGTATTTT
- | - | TRBJ2-3 | TRBV30 | CAGGTASTDTQYF | TGTGCCGGGGGGACAGCTAGCACAGATACGCAGTATTTT
many | - | TRBJ2-1 | TRBV2 | CASSPGPNEQFF | TGTGCCAGCAGTCCCGGACCCAATGAGCAGTTCTTC
- | - | TRBJ2-3 | TRBV5-6 | CASSSYADTQYF | TGTGCCAGCAGCTCATACGCAGATACGCAGTATTTT
- | - | TRBJ2-3 | TRBV30 | CACDTLSTDTQYF | TGTGCCTGTGACACCCTAAGCACAGATACGCAGTATTTT
few | - | TRBJ1-1 | TRBV11-2 | CASSPDLFRVAGTEAFF | TGTGCCAGCAGCCCGGACCTTTTCAGGGTAGCCGGCACTGAAGCTTTCTTT